These 2 T cell receptor beta chains were all obtained from the same sample, sequenced in a study of blood T cells in healthy people across ages. A J-beta primer mix and a sample-barcoded 5' primer were used in a second PCR of roughly 7 to 12 cycles. TCRdb ran MiXCR on the 5' RACE reads and lists one entry per CDR3 protein. The sample includes about 1.6 million distinct CDR3 sequences, about 35% seen only once; the top ten take around 11%. The material sequenced was blood. These receptors all come from a woman aged 30 to 39 in good health.

The chain carries TRBV12-3 or TRBV12-4 and TRBJ1-3; D is undetermined. V was clipped by 7 bases and J by 1 base, with 8 bases between them. The CDR3 spans 13 residues. The DNA of the CDR3 is TGTGCCAGCATCCCCACGTCTGGAAACACCATATATTTT. Encoded protein: CASIPTSGNTIYF.

The gene calls are TRBV3-1 and TRBJ2-1, with D possibly being TRBD1 (5 bases). V was trimmed by 0 bases and J by 3 bases, leaving 9 bases between them. The CDR3 is 15 amino acids. Germline lookup yields CDR1 LGHDT and CDR2 YNNKEL (reference sequence). The CDR3: CASSQERRDYNEQFF. The CDR3 nucleotides read TGTGCCAGCAGCCAAGAGCGCAGGGACTACAATGAGCAGTTCTTC.